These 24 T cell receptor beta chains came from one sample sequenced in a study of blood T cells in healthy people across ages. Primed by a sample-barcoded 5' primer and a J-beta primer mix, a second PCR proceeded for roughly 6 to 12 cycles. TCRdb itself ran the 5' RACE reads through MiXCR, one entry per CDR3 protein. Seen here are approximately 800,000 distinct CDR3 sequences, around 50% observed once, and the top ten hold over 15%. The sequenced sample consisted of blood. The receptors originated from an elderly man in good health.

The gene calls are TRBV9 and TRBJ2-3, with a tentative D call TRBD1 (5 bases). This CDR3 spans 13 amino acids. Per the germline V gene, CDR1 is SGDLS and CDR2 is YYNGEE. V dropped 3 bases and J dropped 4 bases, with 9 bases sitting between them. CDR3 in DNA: TGTGCCAGCAGCGCGCAGGGTCCAGATACGCAGTATTTT. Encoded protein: CASSAQGPDTQYF.

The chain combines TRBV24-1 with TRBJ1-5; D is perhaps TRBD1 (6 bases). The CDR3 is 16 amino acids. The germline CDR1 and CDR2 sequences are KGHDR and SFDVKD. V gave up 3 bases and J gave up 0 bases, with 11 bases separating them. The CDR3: CATSDSQGFSNQPQHF. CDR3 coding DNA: TGTGCCACCAGTGATAGCCAGGGGTTTAGCAATCAGCCCCAGCATTTT.

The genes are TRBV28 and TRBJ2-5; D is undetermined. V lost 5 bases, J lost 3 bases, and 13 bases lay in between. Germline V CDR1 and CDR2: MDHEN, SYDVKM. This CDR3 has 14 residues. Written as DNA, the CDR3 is TGTGCCAGCAGTGCCTCGGACCGAGAAGAGACCCAGTACTTC. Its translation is CASSASDREETQYF.

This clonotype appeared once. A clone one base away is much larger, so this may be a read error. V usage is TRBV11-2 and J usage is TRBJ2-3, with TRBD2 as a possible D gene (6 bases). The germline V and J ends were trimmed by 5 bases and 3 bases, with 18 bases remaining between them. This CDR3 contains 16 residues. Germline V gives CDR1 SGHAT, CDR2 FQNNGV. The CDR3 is CASSLRRTAGTDTQYF. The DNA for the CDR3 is TGTGCCAGCAGCCTCCGGCGGACGGCGGGGACAGATACGCAGTATTTT.

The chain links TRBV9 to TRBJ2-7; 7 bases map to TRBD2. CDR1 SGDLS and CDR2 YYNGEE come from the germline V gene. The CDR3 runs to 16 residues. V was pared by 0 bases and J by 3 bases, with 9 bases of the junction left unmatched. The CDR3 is CASSVGASGDYYEQYF. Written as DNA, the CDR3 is TGTGCCAGCAGCGTAGGTGCCAGCGGGGACTACTACGAGCAGTACTTC.

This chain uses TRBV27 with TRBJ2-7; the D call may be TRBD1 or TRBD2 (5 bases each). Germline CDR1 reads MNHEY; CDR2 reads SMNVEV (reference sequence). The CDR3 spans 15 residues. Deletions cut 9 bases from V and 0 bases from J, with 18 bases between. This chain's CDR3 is CARRGEGHRSYEQYF. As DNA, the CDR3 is TGTGCCAGGAGGGGAGAAGGACACCGCTCCTACGAGCAGTACTTC.

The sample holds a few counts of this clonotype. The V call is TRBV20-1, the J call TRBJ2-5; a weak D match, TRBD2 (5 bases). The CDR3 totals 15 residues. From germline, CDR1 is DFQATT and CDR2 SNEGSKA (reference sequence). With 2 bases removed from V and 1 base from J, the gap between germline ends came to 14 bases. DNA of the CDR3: TGCAGTGCTAGAATCCCCGGGGTTCTCCAAGAGACCCAGTACTTC. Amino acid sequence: CSARIPGVLQETQYF.

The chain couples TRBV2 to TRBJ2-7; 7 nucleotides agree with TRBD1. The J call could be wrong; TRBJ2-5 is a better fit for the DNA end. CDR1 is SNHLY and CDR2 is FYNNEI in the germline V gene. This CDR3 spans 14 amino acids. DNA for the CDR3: TGTGCCAGCACACCCGACAGGGTCCGGGGGACCCAGTACTTC. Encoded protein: CASTPDRVRGTQYF.

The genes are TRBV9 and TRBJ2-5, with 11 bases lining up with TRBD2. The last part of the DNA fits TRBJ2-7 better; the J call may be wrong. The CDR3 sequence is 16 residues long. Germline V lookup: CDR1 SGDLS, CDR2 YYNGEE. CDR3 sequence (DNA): TGTGCCAGCAGCGTAGGCCTCGGACTAGCGGGCTACGAGCAGTACTTC. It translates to CASSVGLGLAGYEQYF.

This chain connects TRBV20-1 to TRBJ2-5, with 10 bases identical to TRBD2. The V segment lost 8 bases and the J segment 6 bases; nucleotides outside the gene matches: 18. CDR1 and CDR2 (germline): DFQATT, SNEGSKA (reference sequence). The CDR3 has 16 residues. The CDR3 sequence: CSIKGVAGGRLQTQYF. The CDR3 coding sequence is TGCAGTATTAAGGGGGTAGCGGGAGGCCGTCTCCAGACCCAGTACTTC.

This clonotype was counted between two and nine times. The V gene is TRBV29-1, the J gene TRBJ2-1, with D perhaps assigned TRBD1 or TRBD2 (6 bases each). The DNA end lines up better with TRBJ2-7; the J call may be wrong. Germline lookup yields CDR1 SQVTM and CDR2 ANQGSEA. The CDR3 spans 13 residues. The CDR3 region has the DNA TGCAGCGGGGGGGCGCAGTCCTACAATGAGCAGTACTTC. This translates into CSGGAQSYNEQYF.

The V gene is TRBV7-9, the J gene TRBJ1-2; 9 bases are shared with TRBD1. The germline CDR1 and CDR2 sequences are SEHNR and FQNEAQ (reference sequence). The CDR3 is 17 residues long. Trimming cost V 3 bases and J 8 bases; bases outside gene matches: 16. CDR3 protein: CASSFDRGILTNRGYTF. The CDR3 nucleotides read TGTGCCAGCAGCTTCGACAGGGGGATACTCACGAACAGGGGCTACACCTTC.

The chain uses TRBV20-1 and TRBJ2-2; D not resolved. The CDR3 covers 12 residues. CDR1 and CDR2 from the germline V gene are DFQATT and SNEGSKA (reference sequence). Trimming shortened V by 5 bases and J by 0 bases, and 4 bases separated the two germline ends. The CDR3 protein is CSALPNTGELFF. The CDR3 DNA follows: TGCAGTGCTTTACCGAACACCGGGGAGCTGTTTTTT.

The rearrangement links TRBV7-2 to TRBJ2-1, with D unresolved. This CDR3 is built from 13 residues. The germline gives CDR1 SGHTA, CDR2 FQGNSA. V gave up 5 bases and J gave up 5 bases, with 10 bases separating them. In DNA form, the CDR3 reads TGTGCCAGCAGCCCAGGAAAACACAATGAGCAGTTCTTC. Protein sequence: CASSPGKHNEQFF.

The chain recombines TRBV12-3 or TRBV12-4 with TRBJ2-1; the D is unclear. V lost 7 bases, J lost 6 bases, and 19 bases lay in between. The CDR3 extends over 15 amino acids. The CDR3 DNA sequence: TGTGCCAGCAACCATATTAGGGCCAGCCCCAATGAGCAGTTCTTC. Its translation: CASNHIRASPNEQFF.

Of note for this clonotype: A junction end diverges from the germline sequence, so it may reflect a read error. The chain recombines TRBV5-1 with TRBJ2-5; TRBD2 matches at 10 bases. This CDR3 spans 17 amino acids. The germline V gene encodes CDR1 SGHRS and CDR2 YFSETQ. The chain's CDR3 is CASSTRPSGSSGETQCF. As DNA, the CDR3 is TGCGCCAGCAGCACACGACCTAGCGGGAGCTCGGGAGAGACCCAGTGCTTC. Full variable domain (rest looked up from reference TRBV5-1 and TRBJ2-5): KAGVTQTPRYLIKTRGQQVTLSCSPISGHRSVSWYQQTPGQGLQFLFEYFSETQRNKGNFPGRFSGRQFSNSRSEMNVSTLELGDSALYLCASSTRPSGSSGETQCFGPGTRLLVL.

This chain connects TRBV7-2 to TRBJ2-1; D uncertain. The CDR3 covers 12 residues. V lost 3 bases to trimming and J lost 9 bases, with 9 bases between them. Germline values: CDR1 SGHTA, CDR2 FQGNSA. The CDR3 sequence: CASSFSGLEQFF. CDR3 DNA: TGTGCCAGCAGCTTTTCCGGTCTTGAGCAGTTCTTC.

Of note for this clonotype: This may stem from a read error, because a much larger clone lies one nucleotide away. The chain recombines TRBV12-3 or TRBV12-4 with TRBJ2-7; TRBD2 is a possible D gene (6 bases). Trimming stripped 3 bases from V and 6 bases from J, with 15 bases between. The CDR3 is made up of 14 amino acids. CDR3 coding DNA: TGTGCCAGCAGTTTCGAGCGGGTGGCGGCCGAGCAGTACTTC. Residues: CASSFERVAAEQYF.

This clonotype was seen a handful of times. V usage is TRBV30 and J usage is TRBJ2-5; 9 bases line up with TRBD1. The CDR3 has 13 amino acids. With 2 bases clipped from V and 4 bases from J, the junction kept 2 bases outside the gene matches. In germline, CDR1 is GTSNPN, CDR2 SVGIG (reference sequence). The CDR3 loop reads CAWSSDRGETQYF. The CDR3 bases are TGTGCCTGGAGTTCGGACAGGGGAGAGACCCAGTACTTC.

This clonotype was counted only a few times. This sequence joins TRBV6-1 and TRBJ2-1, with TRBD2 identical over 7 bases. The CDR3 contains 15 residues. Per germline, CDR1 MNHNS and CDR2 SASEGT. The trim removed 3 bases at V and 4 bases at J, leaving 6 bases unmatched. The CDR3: CASSELAVVYNEQFF. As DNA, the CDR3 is TGTGCCAGCAGTGAGCTAGCGGTCGTATACAATGAGCAGTTCTTC.

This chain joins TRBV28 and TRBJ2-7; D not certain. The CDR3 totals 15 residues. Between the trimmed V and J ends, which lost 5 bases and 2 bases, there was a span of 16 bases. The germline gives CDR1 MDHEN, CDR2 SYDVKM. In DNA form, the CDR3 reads TGTGCCAGCAGTACGGGCAGGAAGCAACCCTACGAGCAGTACTTC. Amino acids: CASSTGRKQPYEQYF.

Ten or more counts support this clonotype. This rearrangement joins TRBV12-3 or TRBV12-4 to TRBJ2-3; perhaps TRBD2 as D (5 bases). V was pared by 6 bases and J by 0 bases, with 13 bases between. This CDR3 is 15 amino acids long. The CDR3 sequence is CASSPGVISTDTQYF. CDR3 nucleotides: TGTGCCAGCAGCCCCGGGGTAATTAGCACAGATACGCAGTATTTT.

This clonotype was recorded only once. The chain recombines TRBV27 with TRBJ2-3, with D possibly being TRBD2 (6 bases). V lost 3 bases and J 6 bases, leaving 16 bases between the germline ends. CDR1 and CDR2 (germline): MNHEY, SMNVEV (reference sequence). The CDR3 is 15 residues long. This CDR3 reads CASSLERAFGDTQYF. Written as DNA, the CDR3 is TGTGCCAGCAGTTTGGAGCGGGCGTTCGGCGATACGCAGTATTTT.

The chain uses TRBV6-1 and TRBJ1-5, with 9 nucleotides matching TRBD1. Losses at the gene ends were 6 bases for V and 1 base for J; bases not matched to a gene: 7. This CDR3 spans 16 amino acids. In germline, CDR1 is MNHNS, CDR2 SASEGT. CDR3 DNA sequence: TGTGCCAGCAGCCTACAGGGGGCGAGGAGCAATCAGCCCCAGCATTTT. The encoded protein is CASSLQGARSNQPQHF.